These 20 T cell receptor beta chains originate from one sample sequenced in a study of blood T cells in healthy people across ages. Sample-barcoded 5' priming and a J-beta primer mix drove a second PCR of about 7 to 12 cycles. One entry per CDR3 protein results from TCRdb running MiXCR on the 5' RACE reads. This table has approximately 940,000 distinct CDR3 sequences, under 50% appearing once. Sequenced sample: blood. All receptors derive from a man in his thirties or forties in good health.

The sample holds a few counts of this clonotype. V gene TRBV6-6 combines with J gene TRBJ1-1; D remains ambiguous. CDR1 MNHNY and CDR2 SVGAGI come from the germline V gene (reference sequence). V was shortened by 4 bases and J by 0 bases, with 6 bases between the two germline ends. The CDR3 totals 13 residues. In DNA form, the CDR3 reads TGTGCCAGCAGTTTAACCATGAACACTGAAGCTTTCTTT. This translates into CASSLTMNTEAFF.

This clonotype was observed a handful of times. The chain uses TRBV12-3 or TRBV12-4 and TRBJ1-1, with 8 bases fitting TRBD1. Trimming at V came to 5 bases and at J to 1 base, leaving 3 bases not matched to a gene. This CDR3 spans 14 amino acids. CDR3 nucleotides: TGTGCCAGCAGTGGACAGGGAGGGAACACTGAAGCTTTCTTT. Its protein is CASSGQGGNTEAFF.

This rearrangement joins TRBV20-1 to TRBJ2-2; 11 positions agree with TRBD2. In germline, CDR1 is DFQATT, CDR2 SNEGSKA (reference sequence). V gave up 4 bases and J gave up 0 bases; unmatched junction bases: 7. This CDR3 spans 17 amino acids. The CDR3 DNA reads TGCAGTGCTACCCTAGCGGGGGGCCGATCGAACACCGGGGAGCTGTTTTTT. Translating it yields CSATLAGGRSNTGELFF.

This clonotype was seen a handful of times. The J gene is TRBJ2-5, the V gene TRBV3-1; D is uncertain. Germline assignment: CDR1 LGHDT and CDR2 YNNKEL (reference sequence). CDR3 length: 16 amino acids. V lost 4 bases to trimming and J lost 6 bases, with 21 bases between them. The CDR3 nucleotides read TGTGCCAGCAGCCCAGACCTCGGTATAGGAGAGAAGACCCAGTACTTC. Its protein product is CASSPDLGIGEKTQYF.

This clonotype was seen a handful of times. This rearrangement joins TRBV25-1 to TRBJ2-1; tentatively, D is TRBD1 (6 bases). The CDR3 extends over 13 amino acids. CDR1 MGHDK and CDR2 SYGVNS come from the germline V gene. Trimming took 5 bases from V and 7 from J, leaving 12 bases between them. The CDR3 sequence is CASSPRDKNEQFF. The CDR3 region has the DNA TGTGCCAGCAGTCCCCGGGACAAAAATGAGCAGTTCTTC.

The chain employs TRBV6-1 and TRBJ1-1; possible D gene TRBD1, 5 bases. The V end was cut by 6 bases, the J end by 5 bases, with 19 bases between. The CDR3 runs 15 residues. The germline gives CDR1 MNHNS, CDR2 SASEGT. This CDR3 reads CASSNGHTQRTEAFF. The CDR3 DNA is TGTGCCAGCAGCAACGGACACACACAGAGGACTGAAGCTTTCTTT.

V gene TRBV4-3 combines with J gene TRBJ2-7; TRBD1 aligns across 8 bases. Trimming took 2 bases from V and 3 from J; bases not matched to a gene: 6. Germline CDR1 is LGHNA and CDR2 is YSLEER. The CDR3 runs to 15 residues. CDR3 residues: CASSQFAGTGYEQYF. The CDR3 DNA reads TGCGCCAGCAGCCAATTCGCCGGGACAGGCTACGAGCAGTACTTC.

In regard to this clonotype: A read error is possible here, since a much larger clone lies one base away. This sequence joins TRBV28 and TRBJ1-1, with a tentative D call TRBD1 (5 bases). In germline, CDR1 is MDHEN, CDR2 SYDVKM. The CDR3 totals 13 residues. V lost 5 bases and J 6 bases, leaving 13 bases between the germline ends. The CDR3 coding sequence is TGTGCCAGCAGTGTAGGGGCCAGGGCTGAAGCTTTCTTT. This gives the protein CASSVGARAEAFF. Using reference TRBV28 and TRBJ1-1 for the parts outside the CDR3, the full variable domain is DVKVTQSSRYLVKRTGEKVFLECVQDMDHENMFWYRQDPGLGLRLIYFSYDVKMKEKGDIPEGYSVSREKKERFSLILESASTNQTSMYLCASSVGARAEAFFGQGTRLTVV.

The rearrangement joins TRBV11-2 to TRBJ1-6; a possible D gene is TRBD1 (5 bases). V was trimmed by 5 bases and J by 7 bases, leaving 15 bases between them. In germline, CDR1 is SGHAT, CDR2 FQNNGV. This CDR3 is 15 amino acids long. The CDR3 is CASSHDPGYNSPLHF. CDR3 in DNA: TGTGCCAGCAGCCATGATCCAGGGTACAATTCACCCCTCCACTTT.

The rearrangement uses TRBV28 and TRBJ1-4; the D gene is possibly TRBD1 (5 bases). The CDR3 loop spans 17 amino acids. Per the germline V gene, CDR1 is MDHEN and CDR2 is SYDVKM. Trimming took off 0 bases at V and 2 bases at J, with 13 bases between the two ends. The CDR3 DNA is TGTGCCAGCAGTTTATGGGATCTGGGGGGGACTAATGAAAAACTGTTTTTT. Translating it yields CASSLWDLGGTNEKLFF.

This clonotype was seen many times. This chain uses TRBV7-9 with TRBJ2-4, with 7 positions matching TRBD1. Trimming at V came to 0 bases and at J to 7 bases, leaving 6 bases not matched to a gene. Germline loops: CDR1 SEHNR, CDR2 FQNEAQ (reference sequence). The CDR3 covers 15 residues. CDR3 loop: CASSLAGTARNIQYF. CDR3 DNA sequence: TGTGCCAGCAGCTTAGCTGGGACAGCTCGGAACATTCAGTACTTC.

This chain links TRBV10-3 with TRBJ2-3; D uncertain. Trimming shortened V by 0 bases and J by 3 bases, and 4 bases separated the two germline ends. Looked up from germline, CDR1 is ENHRY and CDR2 is SYGVKD. This CDR3 has 13 residues. DNA for the CDR3: TGTGCCATCAGTGAGTCTTCTACAGATACGCAGTATTTT. This gives the protein CAISESSTDTQYF.

This clonotype turned up a few times. This chain connects TRBV6-1 to TRBJ2-2; D gene ambiguous. Trimming took 0 bases from V and 3 from J, leaving 2 bases between them. The CDR3 runs 13 residues. CDR1 and CDR2 (germline): MNHNS, SASEGT. CDR3 DNA sequence: TGTGCCAGCAGTGAAGCGGACACCGGGGAGCTGTTTTTT. Its protein product is CASSEADTGELFF.

This clonotype was observed many times. CDR3: CASSLYRLAGQGGEQFF. CDR3 sequence (DNA): TGTGCCAGCAGTTTATATCGCCTCGCGGGACAGGGAGGTGAGCAGTTCTTC. The V and J genes are TRBV27 and TRBJ2-1, with TRBD1 identical over 9 bases. The CDR3 runs to 17 residues. Germline V CDR1 and CDR2: MNHEY, SMNVEV (reference sequence). Germline trimming cut 1 base from V and 9 bases from J; bases unmatched to any gene: 13.

Points on this clonotype: The junction and the germline gene differ at one end; a read error may be behind it. The chain is built from TRBV28 and TRBJ2-1, with 10 bases matching TRBD1. The germline CDR1 and CDR2 sequences are MDHEN and SYDVKM. The CDR3 length is 16 residues. CDR3 in DNA: TGTGCCAGCAGTAGCTTAGGGGACAGGGGAGACAATGAACAGTTCTTC. Its protein is CASSSLGDRGDNEQFF. The full variable domain, in which reference TRBV28 and TRBJ2-1 provide the parts outside the CDR3, is DVKVTQSSRYLVKRTGEKVFLECVQDMDHENMFWYRQDPGLGLRLIYFSYDVKMKEKGDIPEGYSVSREKKERFSLILESASTNQTSMYLCASSSLGDRGDNEQFFGPGTRLTVL.

With respect to this clonotype: A read error may be the cause here, since a much bigger clone is one base away. The chain joins TRBV28 to TRBJ2-7; D not resolved. Germline V gene sequence: CDR1 MDHEN, CDR2 SYDVKM. Trimming took off 5 bases at V and 7 bases at J, with 9 bases between the two ends. The CDR3 covers 11 residues. CDR3 bases: TGTGCCAGCAGTCCTCACAATGAGCAGTACTTC. Protein: CASSPHNEQYF.

This clonotype has only a few counts. This chain joins TRBV5-5 and TRBJ2-3; 10 bases fit TRBD1. The V gene end was trimmed by 4 bases and the J gene end by 3 bases; junction bases not matched to a gene: 8. The CDR3 totals 16 residues. Germline V gives CDR1 SGHKS, CDR2 YYEKEE (reference sequence). CDR3 residues: CASSPSGTGATDTQYF. The CDR3 nucleotides read TGTGCCAGCAGCCCATCCGGGACAGGGGCGACAGATACGCAGTATTTT.

The CDR3 sequence is CASSKVGEYEQYF. The DNA for the CDR3 is TGTGCCAGCAGCAAAGTAGGGGAGTACGAGCAGTACTTC. V and J are TRBV21-1 and TRBJ2-7; TRBD2, the D gene given by the table, was not confirmed from the DNA. TRBV21-1 is a known pseudogene. The CDR3 runs to 13 residues.

This clonotype was detected ten times or more. The V gene is TRBV20-1, the J gene TRBJ1-6, with 8 bases identical to TRBD1. The CDR3 has 18 residues. Germline V CDR1 and CDR2: DFQATT, SNEGSKA (reference sequence). Losses at the gene ends were 5 bases for V and 0 bases for J; bases not matched to a gene: 12. CDR3 bases: TGCAGTGCTCCTACGGGCAGGGGGCTTGTCTCCTATAATTCACCCCTCCACTTT. Protein sequence: CSAPTGRGLVSYNSPLHF.

This clonotype has more than one count but fewer than ten. The gene calls are TRBV20-1 and TRBJ2-5, with D tentatively TRBD2 (5 bases). Germline values: CDR1 DFQATT, CDR2 SNEGSKA (reference sequence). V gave up 3 bases and J gave up 2 bases, with 19 bases separating them. The CDR3 is 16 amino acids. The CDR3 region has the DNA TGCAGTGCTAGGGTCCTAGACGCCCGGACTCAAGAGACCCAGTACTTC. It translates to CSARVLDARTQETQYF.